This T cell receptor beta chain is from a study of blood T cell repertoires in COVID-19. As handled by the study authors: Amplification of reference gene primers provided the estimated nucleated cell counts. TCRdb's copy holds only in-frame clones and misses some; the assay was immunoSEQ multiplex PCR. The V and J calls and the clone size are those of that table, but D and trimming were determined from the DNA. Of 120,000 or so clones in the sample, around 81% were seen once. CDR3 length: 15 amino acids. V was shortened by 5 bases and J by 3 bases, with 14 bases between the two germline ends. CDR1 LNHDA and CDR2 SQIVND come from the germline V gene (reference sequence).

The V gene is TRBV19, the J gene TRBJ2-1, with D possibly being TRBD1 (6 bases). This receptor was taken from a man aged 25-45 years with COVID-19, enrolled during active disease. The sequencing sample was made of peripheral blood. The CDR3 spells CASSYRDTSYNEQFF. The CDR3 DNA is TGTGCCAGTAGTTACCGGGACACAAGCTACAATGAGCAGTTCTTC.